The clone carrying this T cell receptor beta chain has a handful of counts. This sample stems from a study of regulatory T cells in long-lasting Graves disease. The germline V gene has CDR1 SEHNR and CDR2 FQNEAQ (reference sequence). The V and J ends lost 2 bases and 0 bases, in that order; junction bases with no gene match: 5. The CDR3 contains 16 residues. For TCR beta, libraries came from iRepertoire HTBI primers and Arm-PCR of CDR3 regions. TCRdb analysed the multiplex PCR reads with MiXCR anew, one entry per CDR3 protein. The table has 350,000 to 550,000 distinct CDR3 sequences, 14% seen once. Described time point: newly diagnosed GD, antithyroid drugs for less than 3 months. RNA extracted from PBMCs served as the sequencing template. Separately, the same data were catalogued under a study of T cells in Graves' hyperthyroidism and ophthalmopathy. That work adds: Appearing also in blood were most of the thyroid clonotypes expanded above 0.001.

The V call is TRBV7-9, the J call TRBJ2-5, with TRBD1 matching 8 bases. Source: peripheral blood mononuclear cells (PBMCs), taken at new diagnosis, from a patient treated with antithyroid drugs. The clonotype originates from a woman in her 50s with Graves disease. The CDR3 DNA reads as TGTGCCAGCAGCTTAAGGCGACAGGGGTACCAAGAGACCCAGTACTTC. Its translation: CASSLRRQGYQETQYF.